What follows are 19 T cell receptor beta chains derived from one specimen sequenced in a study of tumor-infiltrating lymphocytes in primary liver carcinoma. Co-extraction of both nucleic acids (RNA and DNA) used about 18-34 mg of unsorted bulk tissue. The investigators made TCR beta cDNA from roughly 0.55 ug total RNA, using a constant-region primer. Three nested multiplex PCR rounds of slightly modified ARM-PCR generated TCR beta libraries. With TRBV1-TRBV30 forward primers and a C-beta reverse primer, the first two PCR rounds were run for 10 cycles each. TCRdb called the multiplex PCR reads again in MiXCR, with one record for every CDR3 protein. The sample yields 100,000 or so distinct CDR3 sequences, around two thirds seen once. What was sequenced was liver tumor tissue from sampling region 2. Subset here: tumor region T2, inferior pole. The origin of the receptors is a woman aged 60 to 75 with primary liver carcinoma and hepatitis B virus infection.

With respect to this clonotype: The junction does not match germline at one end; this may be a read error. The chain uses TRBV11-2 and TRBJ2-1; 9 positions match TRBD1. In germline, CDR1 is SGHAT, CDR2 FQNNGV. The CDR3 length is 17 residues. CDR3 sequence reads: CASSLTHGQGCRGEHFF. The CDR3 bases are TGTGCCAGCAGCTTAACCCACGGACAGGGGTGTAGGGGTGAGCACTTCTTC.

The rearrangement links TRBV28 to TRBJ2-1, with a tentative D call TRBD2 (5 bases). CDR1 and CDR2 (germline): MDHEN, SYDVKM. Trimming left V 1 base short and J 6 bases short, with 16 bases between. The CDR3 sequence is 16 residues long. The CDR3 loop reads CASSLSAEGFFNEQFF. The CDR3 bases are TGTGCCAGCAGTTTATCAGCGGAAGGCTTTTTCAATGAGCAGTTCTTC.

As to this clonotype: Without the conserved terminal phenylalanine or tryptophan, this CDR3 likely stems from a read error. The rearrangement joins TRBV4-1 to TRBJ2-1; 11 positions agree with TRBD2. From germline, CDR1 is MGHRA and CDR2 YSYEKL. This CDR3 spans 18 amino acids. The CDR3 loop reads CASSQERAISGRAREQFL. The DNA for the CDR3 is TGCGCAAGCAGCCAAGAGAGGGCGATTAGCGGGAGGGCCAGAGAGCAGTTCTTA.

The chain carries TRBV11-2 and TRBJ2-1, with D uncertain. V gave up 6 bases and J gave up 9 bases, with 18 bases separating them. The CDR3 is 14 residues long. Germline CDR1 SGHAT, CDR2 FQNNGV. The CDR3 sequence is CASRPVRSGTEQFF. Here the CDR3 DNA reads TGTGCCAGCAGACCGGTTCGGAGTGGAACTGAGCAGTTCTTC. Full variable domain (outside the CDR3, taken from reference TRBV11-2 and TRBJ2-1): EAGVAQSPRYKIIEKRQSVAFWCNPISGHATLYWYQQILGQGPKLLIQFQNNGVVDDSQLPKDRFSAERLKGVDSTLKIQPAKLEDSAVYLCASRPVRSGTEQFFGPGTRLTVL.

This clonotype occurred many times. The chain carries TRBV10-2 and TRBJ2-5; no clear D. Germline assignment: CDR1 WSHSY and CDR2 SAAADI. Trimming pared 3 bases from V and 0 bases from J, leaving 8 bases between. This CDR3 comprises 14 residues. The CDR3 bases are TGCGCCAGCAGTGACGGCAGGTACCAAGAGACCCAGTACTTC. Translating gives CASSDGRYQETQYF.

A word on this clonotype: This may stem from a read error, because a much larger clone lies one nucleotide away. The CDR3 DNA reads TGTGCCAGCAGCCAAGGGACTGCGCAGTGCAATGAGCAGTTCTTC. This gives the protein CASSQGTAQCNEQFF. The chain is built from TRBV14 and TRBJ2-1; possible D gene TRBD2, 5 bases. Germline V gene data show CDR1 as SGHDN and CDR2 as FVKESK. There are 15 residues in the CDR3. Between the trimmed V and J ends, which lost 1 base and 6 bases, there was a span of 13 bases.

Points on this clonotype: Sequence at one end of the junction differs from germline and may be a read error. This rearrangement joins TRBV11-3 to TRBJ2-2; 9 nucleotides line up with TRBD2. The germline CDR1 and CDR2 sequences are SGHNT and YENEEA. This CDR3 is built from 17 residues. CDR3 residues: CASSLGRLAGNTWELFF. The CDR3 DNA follows: TGTGCCAGCAGCTTAGGCAGGCTAGCGGGGAACACCTGGGAGCTGTTTTTC.

In regard to this clonotype: One base away lies a much larger clone, so this may be a sequencing read error. The chain recombines TRBV7-9 with TRBJ1-1, with a weak D call TRBD1 (5 bases). The V and J ends lost 5 bases and 2 bases respectively, with 9 bases between them. This CDR3 is built from 13 residues. Germline V gives CDR1 SEHNR, CDR2 FQNEAQ (reference sequence). The CDR3 DNA reads as TGTGCCAGCAGCCGACAGCATAACACTGAAGCTTTCTTT. It codes for CASSRQHNTEAFF.

This clonotype was detected only once. The chain uses TRBV29-1 and TRBJ2-7, with 10 nucleotides matching TRBD2. Germline trimming cut 5 bases from V and 3 bases from J; bases unmatched to any gene: 13. Germline V CDR1 and CDR2: SQVTM, ANQGSEA. The CDR3 spans 16 residues. CDR3 loop: CSVLRASGRPYYEQYF. For the CDR3, the DNA is TGCAGCGTTCTTCGGGCTAGCGGGAGACCTTACTACGAGCAGTACTTC.

To note about this clonotype: Lacking the conserved final phenylalanine or tryptophan, this CDR3 likely reflects a read error. The CDR3 sequence: CASSFRQGRNYVQYL. The CDR3 region has the DNA TGTGCCAGCTCCTTTCGTCAGGGGCGAAACTACGTGCAGTACCTC. The rearrangement uses TRBV6-2 or TRBV6-3 and TRBJ2-7, with D tentatively TRBD1 (6 bases). CDR3 length: 15 residues. Germline V gene lookup returns CDR1 MNHEY and CDR2 SVGEGT.

On this clonotype itself: It may be a read error: a sequence one base away is much more abundant. The chain couples TRBV25-1 to TRBJ2-7; 7 nucleotides align to TRBD1. The CDR3 extends over 15 amino acids. Germline V gene lookup returns CDR1 MGHDK and CDR2 SYGVNS. The DNA for the CDR3 is TGTGCCAACAGTGAAGGAAACAGGGGAGTCTACGAGCAGTACTTC. Residues: CANSEGNRGVYEQYF.

This clonotype was seen ten or more times. The genes are TRBV6-5 and TRBJ2-5, with 7 bases identical to TRBD1. Germline CDR1 and CDR2: MNHEY and SVGAGI. Unmatched junction bases numbered 3, after V lost 2 bases and J lost 3 bases. The CDR3 runs 14 residues. CDR3 amino acids: CASSYLGQKETQYF. The DNA for the CDR3 is TGTGCCAGCAGTTACCTGGGACAGAAAGAGACCCAGTACTTC.

Remarks on this clonotype: One base away lies a much larger clone, so this may be a sequencing read error. The V gene is TRBV28, the J gene TRBJ2-5; D not resolved. The CDR3 loop spans 14 amino acids. Germline CDR1 reads MDHEN; CDR2 reads SYDVKM. CDR3 sequence reads: CASSLRSRLEIQYF. As DNA, the CDR3 is TGTGCCAGCAGCCTTCGATCGAGGTTAGAGATCCAGTACTTC.

In its sample, this clonotype was seen once. The junction shows a germline mismatch at one end, possibly a read error. The CDR3 reads CAGSSPGPVSEQFF. In DNA form, the CDR3 reads TGTGCCGGCAGTTCCCCTGGGCCCGTGAGTGAGCAGTTCTTC. The chain employs TRBV28 and TRBJ2-1; D gene ambiguous. Germline lookup yields CDR1 MDHEN and CDR2 SYDVKM. This CDR3 has 14 residues.

Comments on this clonotype: Mismatch with germline at one junction end may stem from a read error. DNA of the CDR3: TGCGCCAGCAGCCTAGGAACTAACGGGAAGCTTGAGCAGTTCTTC. It codes for CASSLGTNGKLEQFF. The V and J genes are TRBV11-3 and TRBJ2-1; TRBD2 is a possible D gene (5 bases). Germline CDR1 SGHNT, CDR2 YENEEA. The CDR3 totals 15 residues.

A note on this clonotype: One junction end disagrees with the germline gene, perhaps due to a read error. The chain is built from TRBV10-1 and TRBJ2-1; 11 bases are shared with TRBD2. CDR1 WNHNN and CDR2 SYGVQD come from the germline V gene (reference sequence). The length of the CDR3 is 24 residues. CDR3 residues: CASGDKPGLADNCVPSHGYNEHFF. In nucleotides, the CDR3 is TGCGCCAGCGGTGATAAACCGGGACTAGCGGATAACTGTGTCCCCAGCCACGGATACAATGAGCATTTCTTC.

Concerning this clonotype: The junction departs from the called germline gene at one end, perhaps through a read error. V gene TRBV28 combines with J gene TRBJ1-2; perhaps TRBD1 as D (5 bases). The CDR3 runs to 15 residues. The V gene's germline CDR1 is MDHEN and CDR2 SYDVKM. The CDR3 DNA is TGTGTCAGCAGTTTAGTGGGGCAGGGATACTATGACTACACCTTC. Translated, it gives CVSSLVGQGYYDYTF.

The chain is built from TRBV7-3 and TRBJ1-1; D uncertain. Trimming cost V 2 bases and J 1 base, with 11 bases left between them. The CDR3 covers 15 residues. Germline assignment: CDR1 SGHTA and CDR2 FQGTGA. The CDR3 spells CASSLLGMGNTEAFF. In DNA form, the CDR3 reads TGTGCCAGCAGCTTACTGGGAATGGGGAACACTGAAGCTTTCTTT.

This clonotype was seen at least ten times. The J gene is TRBJ2-5, the V gene TRBV5-4; 9 nucleotides match TRBD2. The germline V gene has CDR1 SGHNT and CDR2 YYREEE (reference sequence). V lost 0 bases, J lost 4 bases, and 7 bases stayed unmatched. CDR3 length: 16 amino acids. The CDR3 loop is CASSLALAGLGETQYF. The CDR3 region has the DNA TGTGCCAGCAGCTTGGCTCTAGCGGGGCTTGGAGAGACCCAGTACTTC.